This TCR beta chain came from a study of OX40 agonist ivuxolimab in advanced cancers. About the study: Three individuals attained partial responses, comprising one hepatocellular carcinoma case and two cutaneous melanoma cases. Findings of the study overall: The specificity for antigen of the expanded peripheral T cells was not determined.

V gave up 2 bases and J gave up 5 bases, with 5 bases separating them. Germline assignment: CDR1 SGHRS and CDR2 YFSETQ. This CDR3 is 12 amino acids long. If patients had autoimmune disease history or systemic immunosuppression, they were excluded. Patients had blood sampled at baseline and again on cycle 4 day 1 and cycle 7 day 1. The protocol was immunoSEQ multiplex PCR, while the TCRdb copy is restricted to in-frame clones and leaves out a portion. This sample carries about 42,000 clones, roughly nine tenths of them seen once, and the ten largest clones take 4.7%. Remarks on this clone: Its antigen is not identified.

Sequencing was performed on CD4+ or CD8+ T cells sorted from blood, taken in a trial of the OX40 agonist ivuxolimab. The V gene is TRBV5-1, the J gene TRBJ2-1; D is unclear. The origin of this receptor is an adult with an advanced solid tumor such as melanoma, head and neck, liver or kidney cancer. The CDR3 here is CASSFQHNEQFF. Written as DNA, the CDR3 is TGCGCCAGCAGCTTCCAGCACAATGAGCAGTTCTTC.